A single sample gave rise to the 22 T cell receptor beta chains below, sequenced in a study of blood T cell repertoires in COVID-19. Assay used: immunoSEQ multiplex PCR; TCRdb lists only in-frame clones, some missing. The sample gives fewer than 200,000 clones, 81% of which show up once; around 12% is in the top ten. Sequencing was done on a sample of peripheral blood. All receptors derive from a woman older than 75 with COVID-19, enrolled during active disease.

V and J are TRBV7-9 and TRBJ2-7, with 8 positions matching TRBD1. The CDR3 loop spans 14 amino acids. V trimming: 5 bases; J trimming: 2 bases; junction bases outside the gene matches: 5. Germline V CDR1 and CDR2: SEHNR, FQNEAQ (reference sequence). CDR3 protein: CASSPDRATYEQYF. The CDR3 nucleotides are TGTGCCAGCAGCCCGGACAGGGCCACCTACGAGCAGTACTTC.

The rearrangement links TRBV19 to TRBJ1-6; no clear D gene. V lost 9 bases, J lost 2 bases, and 8 bases lay in between. CDR3 length: 13 amino acids. The V gene's germline CDR1 is LNHDA and CDR2 SQIVND (reference sequence). The CDR3 is CASGGAYNSPLHF. In DNA, the CDR3 is TGTGCCAGCGGAGGCGCCTATAATTCACCCCTCCACTTT.

V usage is TRBV4-1 and J usage is TRBJ1-4; possibly TRBD1 for D (5 bases). Deletions cut 3 bases from V and 7 bases from J, with 12 bases between. This CDR3 is 14 amino acids long. Germline loops: CDR1 MGHRA, CDR2 YSYEKL. For the CDR3, the DNA is TGCGCCAGCAGCCAGGGTACAGGACGTGAAAAACTGTTTTTT. Translating it yields CASSQGTGREKLFF.

This clone was observed once. V usage is TRBV7-9 and J usage is TRBJ1-1, with a weak D call TRBD1 (6 bases). This CDR3 is built from 14 residues. CDR1 SEHNR and CDR2 FQNEAQ come from the germline V gene (reference sequence). Deletions cut 3 bases from V and 0 bases from J, with 8 bases between. CDR3 in DNA: TGTGCCAGCAGCTTGGGACAAATGAACACTGAAGCTTTCTTT. Residues: CASSLGQMNTEAFF.

CDR3 sequence reads: CASTNRDRAYEQYF. The DNA for the CDR3 is TGTGCCAGCACCAATAGAGACAGGGCCTACGAGCAGTACTTC. V and J are TRBV5-5 and TRBJ2-7, with 7 bases that match TRBD1. Germline V gene lookup returns CDR1 SGHKS and CDR2 YYEKEE (reference sequence). This CDR3 has 14 amino acids. V lost 6 bases to trimming and J lost 2 bases; unmatched junction nucleotides: 8.

The rearrangement links TRBV28 to TRBJ1-5, with 8 positions matching TRBD1. V shed 7 bases, J shed 1 base, and the junction held 6 bases outside the gene matches. Germline loops: CDR1 MDHEN, CDR2 SYDVKM. CDR3 size: 15 residues. The CDR3 coding sequence is TGTGCCAGCAATCACAACAGGGGGAGCAATCAGCCCCAGCATTTT. Translating gives CASNHNRGSNQPQHF.

The rearrangement joins TRBV5-1 to TRBJ1-2; no definite D call. V was shortened by 4 bases and J by 8 bases, with 18 bases between the two germline ends. The CDR3 extends over 14 amino acids. CDR1 is SGHRS and CDR2 is YFSETQ in the germline V gene. DNA for the CDR3: TGCGCCAGCAGCCCCGACACACTCTCAGGCGGCTACACCTTC. Its protein product is CASSPDTLSGGYTF.

This rearrangement joins TRBV4-1 to TRBJ1-3; 12 nucleotides match TRBD1. Trimming at V came to 4 bases and at J to 0 bases, leaving 4 bases not matched to a gene. The germline V gene encodes CDR1 MGHRA and CDR2 YSYEKL. The length of the CDR3 is 17 residues. CDR3 in amino acids: CASSPWGQGASGNTIYF. In nucleotides, the CDR3 is TGCGCCAGCAGCCCCTGGGGACAGGGGGCCTCTGGAAACACCATATATTTT.

J is TRBJ1-1 and V is TRBV6-2 or TRBV6-3; D is perhaps TRBD1 (6 bases). V lost 0 bases, J lost 4 bases, and 12 bases lay in between. CDR3 length: 15 residues. Germline V gives CDR1 MNHEY, CDR2 SVGEGT. DNA of the CDR3: TGTGCCAGCAGTTACTCAAGGGGGGGGATCACTGAAGCTTTCTTT. Amino acids: CASSYSRGGITEAFF.

V and J are TRBV11-3 and TRBJ2-1; 10 bases align to TRBD2. The V and J ends lost 2 bases and 4 bases, in that order; junction bases with no gene match: 2. Germline V gives CDR1 SGHNT, CDR2 YENEEA. The CDR3 loop spans 15 amino acids. In nucleotides, the CDR3 is TGTGCCAGCAGCTTACTAGCGGGGGTTTACAATGAGCAGTTCTTC. It encodes CASSLLAGVYNEQFF.

J is TRBJ1-1 and V is TRBV29-1; D uncertain. The V end was cut by 6 bases, the J end by 4 bases, with 9 bases between. The CDR3 length is 11 residues. Germline V gene sequence: CDR1 SQVTM, CDR2 ANQGSEA. CDR3 sequence: CSVREVTEAFF. Here the CDR3 DNA reads TGCAGCGTAAGGGAGGTCACTGAAGCTTTCTTT. The full variable domain, its missing parts supplied by reference TRBV29-1 and TRBJ1-1, is SAVISQKPSRDICQRGTSLTIQCQVDSQVTMMFWYRQQPGQSLTLIATANQGSEATYESGFVIDKFPISRPNLTFSTLTVSNMSPEDSSIYLCSVREVTEAFFGQGTRLTVV.

The rearrangement links TRBV5-1 to TRBJ2-1; 9 bases agree with TRBD2. V shed 0 bases, J shed 7 bases, and the junction held 8 bases outside the gene matches. Germline V gene data show CDR1 as SGHRS and CDR2 as YFSETQ. This CDR3 region has 16 residues. The CDR3, as DNA: TGCGCCAGCAGCTTGGTGCTAGCGGGATCTCAGAATGAGCAGTTCTTC. Encoded protein: CASSLVLAGSQNEQFF.

This clone was seen more than once but under ten times. The chain is built from TRBV2 and TRBJ1-5, with 8 bases that match TRBD1. The germline V gene has CDR1 SNHLY and CDR2 FYNNEI. The CDR3 sequence is 15 residues long. V was pared by 3 bases and J by 4 bases, with 5 bases of the junction left unmatched. This chain's CDR3 is CASSDWTGINQPQHF. Written as DNA, the CDR3 is TGTGCCAGCAGTGATTGGACAGGGATTAATCAGCCCCAGCATTTT.

The genes are TRBV28 and TRBJ2-1; D is perhaps TRBD2 (6 bases). Germline lookup yields CDR1 MDHEN and CDR2 SYDVKM. The CDR3 extends over 12 amino acids. Trimming removed 2 bases at V and 10 bases at J, with 9 bases between. The CDR3 region is CASSLVREEQFF. DNA of the CDR3: TGTGCCAGCAGTTTAGTACGGGAGGAGCAGTTCTTC.

The count of this clone is one. V and J are TRBV5-1 and TRBJ2-5; 8 nucleotides align to TRBD1. V shed 3 bases and J 1 base; nucleotides not matched to a gene: 2. Germline V gene sequence: CDR1 SGHRS, CDR2 YFSETQ. This CDR3 is 14 amino acids long. CDR3 in DNA: TGCGCCAGCAGCTGGGGACAGGTCCAAGAGACCCAGTACTTC. Its translation is CASSWGQVQETQYF.

This chain joins TRBV5-5 and TRBJ1-4; weak D call: TRBD1 (5 bases). The length of the CDR3 is 14 residues. Trimming took 4 bases from V and 8 from J, leaving 15 bases between them. Germline V CDR1 and CDR2: SGHKS, YYEKEE (reference sequence). This CDR3 is CASSKPGLREKLFF. The CDR3, as DNA: TGTGCCAGCAGCAAACCGGGACTCCGGGAAAAACTGTTTTTT.

The chain is built from TRBV5-4 and TRBJ2-3, with 11 bases aligning to TRBD2. CDR1 and CDR2 from the germline V gene are SGHNT and YYREEE (reference sequence). The CDR3 has 17 amino acids. Losses at the gene ends were 3 bases for V and 0 bases for J; bases not matched to a gene: 6. CDR3 DNA sequence: TGTGCCAGCAGCTGGACCGGGACTAGCGGTAGCACAGATACGCAGTATTTT. Its protein is CASSWTGTSGSTDTQYF.

In this sample, this clone turned up once. The J gene is TRBJ2-3, the V gene TRBV6-2 or TRBV6-3, with D possibly TRBD2 on 6 matching bases. Between the trimmed V and J ends, which lost 5 bases and 0 bases, there was a span of 12 bases. The CDR3 spans 15 residues. Germline CDR1 and CDR2: MNHEY and SVGEGT. The CDR3 region has the DNA TGTGCCAGCAGTCGGGACGGGAGCAGCACAGATACGCAGTATTTT. Amino acid sequence: CASSRDGSSTDTQYF.

The CDR3 reads CASSQYGDRDYTIYF. The CDR3, as DNA: TGCGCCAGCAGCCAGTATGGCGACAGGGACTACACCATATATTTT. The genes are TRBV4-3 and TRBJ1-3, with TRBD1 matching 7 bases. Trimming took 3 bases from V and 8 from J; bases not matched to a gene: 10. The CDR3 totals 15 residues. CDR1 LGHNA and CDR2 YSLEER come from the germline V gene.

The V and J genes are TRBV2 and TRBJ1-1, with D unresolved. The germline V gene has CDR1 SNHLY and CDR2 FYNNEI. Trimming left V 4 bases short and J 3 bases short, with 6 bases between. The CDR3 runs 12 residues. The chain's CDR3 is CASSGRDTEAFF. DNA for the CDR3: TGTGCCAGCAGTGGCCGGGACACTGAAGCTTTCTTT.

V and J are TRBV28 and TRBJ2-1; D is possibly TRBD1 (6 bases). The CDR3 totals 17 residues. Germline values: CDR1 MDHEN, CDR2 SYDVKM. Trimming stripped 6 bases from V and 8 bases from J, with 26 bases between. As DNA, the CDR3 is TGTGCCAGCAGCCCTGCCTGGTGGGGGCGGCATGACGATGAGCAGTTCTTC. This gives the protein CASSPAWWGRHDDEQFF. The variable domain in full, with the rest retrieved from reference TRBV28 and TRBJ2-1, is DVKVTQSSRYLVKRTGEKVFLECVQDMDHENMFWYRQDPGLGLRLIYFSYDVKMKEKGDIPEGYSVSREKKERFSLILESASTNQTSMYLCASSPAWWGRHDDEQFFGPGTRLTVL.

V gene TRBV7-9 combines with J gene TRBJ2-1; D is undetermined. The CDR3 covers 14 residues. V lost 3 bases and J lost 3, with 9 bases in between. The germline V gene has CDR1 SEHNR and CDR2 FQNEAQ (reference sequence). This CDR3 is CASSFADNYNEQFF. The CDR3 DNA reads TGTGCCAGCAGCTTCGCAGACAACTACAATGAGCAGTTCTTC.